This T cell receptor beta chain was recovered during a study of response to subunit inactivated influenza vaccine. TCRdb itself ran the RT-PCR reads through MiXCR, one entry per CDR3 protein. The sample includes hundreds of thousands of distinct CDR3 sequences, roughly 18% of them seen just once. This CDR3 contains 18 residues. Trimming pared 6 bases from V and 2 bases from J, leaving 26 bases between. Study-wide points: Each seasonal influenza vaccination recruits few new T cells, the authors suggested.

Points on this clonotype: Its antigen is not identified.

This specimen consisted of PBMCs from blood, obtained 5 to 6 days after vaccination. The chain recombines TRBV12-3 or TRBV12-4 with TRBJ2-7; tentatively, D is TRBD1 or TRBD2 (6 bases each). The TCR was taken from a man aged 45 to 65 who received an inactivated influenza vaccine. The CDR3 DNA follows: TGTGCCAGCAGATCCACCCTCGGGGGCTTGAGCCGACCCTACGAGCAGTACTTC. Protein sequence: CASRSTLGGLSRPYEQYF.